Each of the 23 T cell receptor beta chains below was sequenced from the same sample in a study of blood T cell repertoires in COVID-19. Some clones are missing from TCRdb's copy, which holds only in-frame ones; the method was immunoSEQ multiplex PCR. This table has roughly 110,000 clones, over 60% appearing once. Source material: peripheral blood. These receptors came from a man in his 70s with acute or convalescent COVID-19.

The J gene is TRBJ2-1, the V gene TRBV19; D is possibly TRBD2 (5 bases). This CDR3 region has 17 residues. Germline CDR1 is LNHDA and CDR2 is SQIVND (reference sequence). Trimming cost V 7 bases and J 2 bases, with 21 bases left between them. CDR3 sequence (DNA): TGTGCCAGTAATAGCCAATCTAAAGGGAGCACCTACAATGAGCAGTTCTTC. It is translated as CASNSQSKGSTYNEQFF.

This rearrangement joins TRBV6-5 to TRBJ2-3; TRBD2 matches 9 bases. The V gene's germline CDR1 is MNHEY and CDR2 SVGAGI. V lost 8 bases, J lost 2 bases, and 8 bases stayed unmatched. The CDR3 consists of 15 residues. The CDR3 sequence is CASCQRGVPTDTQYF. CDR3 nucleotides: TGTGCCAGCTGCCAGCGGGGGGTGCCCACAGATACGCAGTATTTT.

By proportion, this clone is hyperexpanded. The chain combines TRBV7-8 with TRBJ1-5; tentative D call: TRBD1 (5 bases). The V gene lost 3 bases and the J gene lost 5 bases, with 14 bases spanning the gap. The CDR3 has 15 residues. Germline CDR1 SGHVS, CDR2 FQNEAQ. The CDR3 nucleotides read TGTGCCAGCAGCTTGGGAACAGGTTTCCATCAGCCCCAGCATTTT. Its protein is CASSLGTGFHQPQHF.

This chain joins TRBV19 and TRBJ1-5; the match to TRBD1 covers 9 bases. The J segment lost 7 bases and the V segment lost 7 bases, leaving 5 bases of the junction unmatched. CDR3 length: 13 residues. Germline values: CDR1 LNHDA, CDR2 SQIVND (reference sequence). In nucleotides, the CDR3 is TGTGCCAGTAATAGAGACAGGGGGCAGCCCCAGCATTTT. Encoded protein: CASNRDRGQPQHF.

V and J are TRBV6-5 and TRBJ1-5; no firm D call. The CDR3 is 10 residues long. CDR1 MNHEY and CDR2 SVGAGI come from the germline V gene. Trimming pared 7 bases from V and 8 bases from J, leaving 6 bases between. CDR3 DNA: TGTGCCAGCAATCGGGAGCCCCAGCATTTT. Protein: CASNREPQHF.

V and J are TRBV4-1 and TRBJ1-1; 7 positions agree with TRBD1. The CDR3 sequence is 18 residues long. Losses at the gene ends were 0 bases for V and 1 base for J; bases not matched to a gene: 11. Per the germline V gene, CDR1 is MGHRA and CDR2 is YSYEKL. CDR3 in DNA: TGCGCCAGCAGCCAAGAGAGGGGGCTTGAGATATGGAACACTGAAGCTTTCTTT. Translating it yields CASSQERGLEIWNTEAFF.

The V and J genes are TRBV18 and TRBJ1-3, with D perhaps matching TRBD1 (6 bases). The V gene's germline CDR1 is KGHSH and CDR2 LQKENI. Trimming shortened V by 4 bases and J by 3 bases, and 10 bases separated the two germline ends. The CDR3 length is 14 residues. DNA of the CDR3: TGTGCCAGCTCACTTCCACAGGGTGGAAACACCATATATTTT. Translating gives CASSLPQGGNTIYF.

The V and J genes are TRBV5-4 and TRBJ1-3, with 8 bases matching TRBD1. The V segment lost 0 bases and the J segment 4 bases; nucleotides outside the gene matches: 6. The CDR3 is 16 amino acids. Germline lookup yields CDR1 SGHNT and CDR2 YYREEE (reference sequence). The CDR3 nucleotides are TGTGCCAGCAGCTTGGATCAGGGGGCGTTCGGAAACACCATATATTTT. Its protein is CASSLDQGAFGNTIYF.

The gene calls are TRBV6-2 or TRBV6-3 and TRBJ1-1; 9 nucleotides match TRBD1. Trimming took 6 bases from V and 3 from J; bases not matched to a gene: 8. The germline CDR1 and CDR2 sequences are MNHEY and SVGEGT. CDR3 length: 15 amino acids. CDR3 in DNA: TGTGCCAGCAGCCAAGCCTGGACAGGGGACACTGAAGCTTTCTTT. The encoded protein is CASSQAWTGDTEAFF.

V is TRBV6-5 and J is TRBJ1-2, with 8 positions matching TRBD1. Germline assignment: CDR1 MNHEY and CDR2 SVGAGI. The CDR3 has 13 amino acids. Unmatched junction bases numbered 6, after V lost 4 bases and J lost 8 bases. This chain's CDR3 is CASSFQGAGGYTF. For the CDR3, the DNA is TGTGCCAGCAGTTTTCAGGGGGCAGGCGGCTACACCTTC.

The chain recombines TRBV6-5 with TRBJ2-5; 9 nucleotides match TRBD1. The CDR3 consists of 13 residues. V lost 5 bases, J lost 3 bases, and 1 base stayed unmatched. Germline values: CDR1 MNHEY, CDR2 SVGAGI. CDR3 DNA: TGTGCCAGCAGTCGGGACAGGGAAGAGACCCAGTACTTC. This translates into CASSRDREETQYF.

The chain links TRBV11-2 to TRBJ2-2; TRBD2 aligns across 10 bases. V trimming: 1 base; J trimming: 4 bases; junction bases outside the gene matches: 3. CDR3 length equals 16 residues. Per the germline V gene, CDR1 is SGHAT and CDR2 is FQNNGV. The CDR3 sequence is CASSLGSSGGTGELFF. Written as DNA, the CDR3 is TGTGCCAGCAGCTTAGGGTCTAGCGGGGGCACCGGGGAGCTGTTTTTT.

Here the CDR3 DNA reads TGTGCCAGCAGTTTAGAGGGACAGGAGGGCTACACCTTC. It encodes CASSLEGQEGYTF. The gene calls are TRBV12-3 or TRBV12-4 and TRBJ1-2, with 8 bases lining up with TRBD1. J was trimmed by 8 bases and V by 1 base; bases with no gene match: 3. The CDR3 contains 13 residues.

This chain joins TRBV4-1 and TRBJ1-4; a weak D match, TRBD1 (5 bases). CDR3 length equals 15 residues. The germline V gene has CDR1 MGHRA and CDR2 YSYEKL. Trimming took 0 bases from V and 7 from J, leaving 12 bases between them. The CDR3 DNA is TGCGCCAGCAGCCAAGAGGGGCTTCCAGCTGAAAAACTGTTTTTT. Translation gives CASSQEGLPAEKLFF.

This clone appeared once. V is TRBV29-1 and J is TRBJ1-1, with 7 bases identical to TRBD1. V lost 4 bases, J lost 6 bases, and 17 bases stayed unmatched. The CDR3 runs to 16 residues. The germline V gene encodes CDR1 SQVTM and CDR2 ANQGSEA. In DNA form, the CDR3 reads TGCAGCGTTGTGGCAGGGGGGATAGTCGGGCTTCCTGAAGCTTTCTTT. Translating it yields CSVVAGGIVGLPEAFF.

J is TRBJ2-7 and V is TRBV7-2, with a weak D call TRBD2 (7 bases). This CDR3 is 14 amino acids long. V dropped 5 bases and J dropped 4 bases, with 15 bases sitting between them. CDR1 is SGHTA and CDR2 is FQGNSA in the germline V gene. The CDR3 sequence is CASSTDAGAYEQYF. The CDR3 nucleotides read TGTGCCAGCAGCACAGATGCGGGGGCTTACGAGCAGTACTTC.

V gene TRBV15 combines with J gene TRBJ2-7; D possibly corresponds to TRBD1 (5 bases). CDR1 is LNHNV, CDR2 YYDKDF, per germline (reference sequence). The CDR3 extends over 16 amino acids. V lost 0 bases, J lost 0 bases, and 12 bases lay in between. CDR3: CATSRDRQGLSYEQYF. Here the CDR3 DNA reads TGTGCCACCAGCAGAGATAGGCAGGGCCTCTCCTACGAGCAGTACTTC.

This chain uses TRBV7-8 with TRBJ2-2; unclear D gene. Germline V gives CDR1 SGHVS, CDR2 FQNEAQ. The CDR3 totals 13 residues. V lost 1 base, J lost 5 bases, and 5 bases lay in between. CDR3 nucleotide sequence: TGTGCCAGCAGCTTAGGAGAGACCGGGGAGCTGTTTTTT. Translation gives CASSLGETGELFF.

The chain employs TRBV9 and TRBJ2-6; TRBD1 matches 7 bases. Unmatched junction bases numbered 13, after V lost 4 bases and J lost 0 bases. CDR3 size: 19 residues. The V gene's germline CDR1 is SGDLS and CDR2 YYNGEE. Here the CDR3 reads CASSPKTGTEHSGANVLTF. The CDR3 nucleotides read TGTGCCAGCAGCCCCAAGACAGGGACCGAACACTCTGGGGCCAACGTCCTGACTTTC.

This rearrangement joins TRBV5-1 to TRBJ2-1; the D gene is possibly TRBD1 (5 bases). The germline V gene has CDR1 SGHRS and CDR2 YFSETQ. The ends were cut back, 2 bases at V and 1 base at J, with 10 bases in the middle. The CDR3 contains 15 residues. CDR3 loop: CASSLGHYSYNEQFF. Written as DNA, the CDR3 is TGCGCCAGCAGCTTAGGACACTATTCCTACAATGAGCAGTTCTTC. The full variable domain, completed using reference TRBV5-1 and TRBJ2-1, is KAGVTQTPRYLIKTRGQQVTLSCSPISGHRSVSWYQQTPGQGLQFLFEYFSETQRNKGNFPGRFSGRQFSNSRSEMNVSTLELGDSALYLCASSLGHYSYNEQFFGPGTRLTVL.

Here the CDR3 reads CASSLDRGLTPLHF. The DNA of the CDR3 is TGTGCCAGCAGCTTGGACAGGGGATTAACACCCCTCCACTTT. The V and J genes are TRBV13 and TRBJ1-6; 9 bases align to TRBD1. V was pared by 3 bases and J by 11 bases, with 5 bases of the junction left unmatched. The germline gives CDR1 PRHDT, CDR2 FYEKMQ (reference sequence). The CDR3 extends over 14 amino acids.

V usage is TRBV5-1 and J usage is TRBJ2-1; TRBD2 might be the D (6 bases). CDR1 is SGHRS, CDR2 YFSETQ, per germline. The V end was cut by 0 bases, the J end by 2 bases, with 12 bases between. The CDR3 covers 16 residues. The CDR3 bases are TGCGCCAGCAGCTTGGTGGAGGGCCGTGCCTACAATGAGCAGTTCTTC. Translating gives CASSLVEGRAYNEQFF.

V gene TRBV11-1 combines with J gene TRBJ1-2; 9 bases agree with TRBD1. CDR3 length: 13 amino acids. The V gene's germline CDR1 is SGHAT and CDR2 FQDESV (reference sequence). The V segment lost 4 bases and the J segment 7 bases; nucleotides outside the gene matches: 4. CDR3 nucleotides: TGTGCCAGCAGCTGGGGACAGGGTCGTGGCTACACCTTC. Translation gives CASSWGQGRGYTF.